This TCR beta chain was recovered during a study of shared clonotypes between healthy human individuals. The study's findings and limits: Rarefaction curves obtained for sorted subsets showed sequencing incomplete despite large depth. The sole specimen, blood, was sampled, and tissue repertoires likely differ.

CD45RO negativity and positive selection for CCR7 defined naive CD8 cells, a population that excluded terminally differentiated effector memory CD45RA+ cells. There were no recent acute infections or vaccinations among the donors, who were healthy HIV-negative adults. The study drew all its donors from Caucasian adults living in Nashville, Tennessee. Only in-frame clones appear in the TCRdb table, and some are missing; sequencing was by immunoSEQ multiplex PCR. Among about 580,000 clones listed, 95% to 98% were seen once. With respect to this clone: Its antigen is not identified.

Germline V gene data show CDR1 as SQVTM and CDR2 as ANQGSEA. V gave up 4 bases and J gave up 4 bases, with 10 bases separating them. The CDR3 runs 12 residues. Specimen: naive CD8+ T cells sorted from blood. The sequence was obtained from a young man in good health. V usage is TRBV29-1 and J usage is TRBJ1-1; D is undetermined. The CDR3: CSVVLLSTEAFF. The CDR3 DNA is TGCAGCGTTGTGCTGTTGTCCACTGAAGCTTTCTTT.